The 8 T cell receptor beta chains given below trace back to one sample, sequenced in a study of blood T cell repertoires in COVID-19. Using immunoSEQ multiplex PCR, the repertoire was profiled, and TCRdb retains in-frame clones only, with some absent. The table lists roughly 290,000 clones, approximately 85% of them singletons. The sample was peripheral blood. These receptors all come from a human donor with COVID-19, enrolled during active disease. The donor label of this sample is uncertain.

The rearrangement links TRBV19 to TRBJ1-3; D is uncertain. V was pared by 0 bases and J by 4 bases, with 22 bases between. The CDR3 is made up of 19 amino acids. Germline V gives CDR1 LNHDA, CDR2 SQIVND (reference sequence). The CDR3 is CASSIDLPSPGSSGNTIYF. CDR3 bases: TGTGCCAGTAGTATAGATCTCCCGTCGCCCGGGTCCTCGGGAAACACCATATATTTT.

There are a few counts of this clone. The chain carries TRBV2 and TRBJ1-2; possible D gene TRBD1, 6 bases. Trimming shortened V by 6 bases and J by 7 bases, and 15 bases separated the two germline ends. Germline CDR1 SNHLY, CDR2 FYNNEI. The CDR3 has 13 residues. CDR3 residues: CASSEQGPAGYTF. The CDR3 region has the DNA TGTGCCAGCAGCGAACAGGGTCCGGCTGGCTACACCTTC. Variable domain in full (rest from reference TRBV2 and TRBJ1-2): EPEVTQTPSHQVTQMGQEVILRCVPISNHLYFYWYRQILGQKVEFLVSFYNNEISEKSEIFDDQFSVERPDGSNFTLKIRSTKLEDSAMYFCASSEQGPAGYTFGSGTRLTVV.

The V call is TRBV15, the J call TRBJ1-5, with TRBD1 matching over 7 bases. The ends lost 0 bases at V and 6 bases at J; junction bases unmatched: 14. This CDR3 spans 18 amino acids. In germline, CDR1 is LNHNV, CDR2 YYDKDF (reference sequence). CDR3 bases: TGTGCCACCAGCAGAGATCGGCTAGGCAGGGGGGTAAGTCAGCCCCAGCATTTT. As protein: CATSRDRLGRGVSQPQHF. The full variable domain, in which reference TRBV15 and TRBJ1-5 provide the parts outside the CDR3, is DAMVIQNPRYQVTQFGKPVTLSCSQTLNHNVMYWYQQKSSQAPKLLFHYYDKDFNNEADTPDNFQSRRPNTSFCFLDIRSPGLGDTAMYLCATSRDRLGRGVSQPQHFGDGTRLSIL.

The chain couples TRBV29-1 to TRBJ1-1; TRBD1 might be the D (6 bases). From germline, CDR1 is SQVTM and CDR2 ANQGSEA. V lost 4 bases and J lost 4, with 13 bases in between. The CDR3 consists of 13 residues. The CDR3 loop reads CSVVQGRSTEAFF. The CDR3, as DNA: TGCAGCGTTGTACAGGGTCGGAGCACTGAAGCTTTCTTT.

The gene calls are TRBV19 and TRBJ1-2, with 7 bases fitting TRBD1. The germline CDR1 and CDR2 sequences are LNHDA and SQIVND (reference sequence). The V gene end was trimmed by 5 bases and the J gene end by 3 bases; junction bases not matched to a gene: 6. The CDR3 loop spans 14 amino acids. The CDR3 region is CASSGTGAHYGYTF. The CDR3 nucleotides read TGTGCCAGTAGTGGAACAGGGGCCCACTATGGCTACACCTTC.

This clone showed up just a few times. The chain links TRBV11-3 to TRBJ2-3; 7 bases line up with TRBD1. CDR1 SGHNT and CDR2 YENEEA come from the germline V gene. V trimming: 1 base; J trimming: 9 bases; junction bases outside the gene matches: 4. The CDR3 is made up of 13 amino acids. The CDR3 region has the DNA TGTGCCAGCAGCTTAGTGGGGACAGTAACGCAGTATTTT. This encodes CASSLVGTVTQYF.

The chain links TRBV7-2 to TRBJ1-2, with a tentative D call TRBD1 (5 bases). V gave up 4 bases and J gave up 4 bases, with 19 bases separating them. CDR1 is SGHTA and CDR2 is FQGNSA in the germline V gene. CDR3 length equals 16 residues. CDR3 DNA: TGTGCCAGCAGCTCATCCTTCTTAGGGGCCGGCTATGGCTACACCTTC. This gives the protein CASSSSFLGAGYGYTF.

The CDR3 DNA is TGTGCCAGCAGAAGCGGGACAGGGAATTTGGCGCCCCAGCATTTT. As protein: CASRSGTGNLAPQHF. The J gene is TRBJ1-5, the V gene TRBV27, with TRBD1 identical over 9 bases. Per the germline V gene, CDR1 is MNHEY and CDR2 is SMNVEV (reference sequence). The CDR3 loop spans 15 amino acids. With V trimmed by 6 bases and J by 9 bases, 12 bases remained unmatched.